This T cell receptor beta chain was obtained from a study of tumor-infiltrating lymphocytes in primary liver carcinoma. In addition to blood RNA drawn from unsorted whole blood, germline DNA was extracted. cDNA specific to TCR beta was made from 500 to 650 ng of total RNA, with a constant-region primer employed for priming. Investigators got TCR beta libraries out of three nested multiplex PCR rounds, done with slightly modified ARM-PCR. Forward primers for TRBV1-TRBV30 and a C-beta reverse primer served the first two PCR rounds, at about 10 cycles each. Each CDR3 protein is one row after TCRdb ran MiXCR on the multiplex PCR reads. The sample contains roughly 330,000 distinct CDR3 sequences, about 65% of which appear only once. This clonotype was recorded once. In germline, CDR1 is SGHNT, CDR2 YENEEA. The CDR3 is 16 residues long.

This rearrangement joins TRBV11-3 to TRBJ2-3, with D perhaps matching TRBD1 or TRBD2 (7 bases each). The TCR sequence derives from a man aged 40-55 years with primary liver carcinoma and hepatitis B virus infection. Material: peripheral blood. Written as DNA, the CDR3 is TGTGTAAGCAACCGACGGGGGGACAGCGACCAAGATACGCAGTATTTT. Amino acid sequence: CVSNRRGDSDQDTQYF.